This T cell receptor (beta chain) stems from a study of blood T cell repertoires in COVID-19. This clone was seen once. Relative to the germline gene, one junction end is altered; a read error may explain this. Clones were sequenced by immunoSEQ multiplex PCR, and TCRdb holds only the in-frame ones, with some missing. The data contain approximately 52,000 clones, 85% to 90% of them seen just once; the ten biggest clones take up 14%. Germline CDR1 reads LNHDA; CDR2 reads SQIVND (reference sequence). The CDR3 consists of 14 residues. Sequencing was done on a sample of peripheral blood. This TCR was recovered from a man in his sixties or seventies with acute or convalescent COVID-19. The rearrangement links TRBV19 to TRBJ2-5, with TRBD1 identical over 8 bases. CDR3 sequence reads: CASSRDRTQKTQYF. Here the CDR3 DNA reads TGTGCCAGTAGTAGGGACAGGACCCAAAAGACCCAGTACTTC.